This TCR beta chain is drawn from a study of blood T cells in healthy people across ages. Notes on this clonotype: Its target is not known.

The second PCR ran about 6 to 12 cycles with a sample-barcoded 5' primer and J-beta primers. Every cDNA molecule carried a tag from a template-switch adaptor bearing 12 random nucleotides. One entry per CDR3 protein, called by TCRdb with MiXCR from the 5' RACE reads. The sample consists of around 970,000 distinct CDR3 sequences, just over 50% of them appearing once. Study-wide findings and caveats: Diversity figures based on one million T cells were deemed too low.

In germline, CDR1 is ENHRY, CDR2 SYGVKD. This CDR3 has 12 residues. V was shortened by 3 bases and J by 5 bases, with 7 bases between the two germline ends. The TCR was taken from an older woman in good health. V and J are TRBV10-3 and TRBJ2-5; D unclear. The sequenced sample consisted of blood. The CDR3 DNA reads as TGTGCCATCAGTGACTTGGGGGAGACCCAGTACTTC. It yields the protein CAISDLGETQYF.